The 16 T cell receptor beta chains listed next were all sequenced from one sample in a study of technical replicates of blood from a few donors. Only in-frame clones appear in the TCRdb table, and some are missing; sequencing was by immunoSEQ multiplex PCR. Found here are fewer than 100,000 clones, less than 95% of them singletons; the top ten hold about 0.3%. Material for sequencing was T cells isolated from PBMCs. The receptors come from a human donor in good health.

CDR3 coding DNA: TGCGCCAGCAGCGAAACAGGGGCGGGGGGCGAGCAGTACTTC. This codes for CASSETGAGGEQYF. The chain uses TRBV10-2 and TRBJ2-7; D might be TRBD2 (8 bases). Germline CDR1 is WSHSY and CDR2 is SAAADI. The ends were cut back, 6 bases at V and 6 bases at J, with 18 bases in the middle. This CDR3 is built from 14 residues.

V is TRBV9 and J is TRBJ2-1, with a tentative D call TRBD1 (5 bases). CDR1 and CDR2 from the germline V gene are SGDLS and YYNGEE. The V end was cut by 4 bases, the J end by 9 bases, with 11 bases between. This CDR3 comprises 12 residues. This CDR3 reads CASSPQGGEQFF. CDR3 DNA: TGTGCCAGCAGCCCCCAGGGTGGTGAGCAGTTCTTC.

The V call is TRBV7-3, the J call TRBJ2-1; D is unclear. The V end was cut by 2 bases, the J end by 5 bases, with 13 bases between. Germline CDR1 is SGHTA and CDR2 is FQGTGA. This CDR3 spans 15 amino acids. CDR3 sequence (DNA): TGTGCCAGCAGCTTAGGTGGAGTGGGTGACAATGAGCAGTTCTTC. Residues: CASSLGGVGDNEQFF. The complete variable domain, with remaining parts taken from reference TRBV7-3 and TRBJ2-1, reads GAGVSQTPSNKVTEKGKYVELRCDPISGHTALYWYRQSLGQGPEFLIYFQGTGAADDSGLPNDRFFAVRPEGSVSTLKIQRTERGDSAVYLCASSLGGVGDNEQFFGPGTRLTVL.

The chain has TRBV11-2 and TRBJ2-1; 9 bases line up with TRBD2. CDR3 length: 17 amino acids. The junction had 10 bases not matched to a gene; V was cut back by 0 bases and J by 7 bases. Germline assignment: CDR1 SGHAT and CDR2 FQNNGV. The CDR3, as DNA: TGTGCCAGCAGCTTAGATTACGGTATTAGCGGGAGTAATGAGCAGTTCTTC. Its translation: CASSLDYGISGSNEQFF.

V gene TRBV11-2 combines with J gene TRBJ2-7; unclear D gene. V lost 8 bases and J lost 1, with 12 bases in between. CDR3 length equals 13 residues. Germline V gives CDR1 SGHAT, CDR2 FQNNGV. This chain's CDR3 is CASATSKSYEQYF. The CDR3 DNA reads as TGTGCCAGCGCAACATCAAAGTCCTACGAGCAGTACTTC.

This clone was seen just once. The CDR3 is CASSLQLIQGLNEKLFF. Here the CDR3 DNA reads TGTGCCAGCAGTTTACAATTAATTCAGGGCCTTAATGAAAAACTGTTTTTT. V usage is TRBV27 and J usage is TRBJ1-4, with D tentatively TRBD1 (5 bases). V shed 2 bases and J shed 4 bases, with 17 bases lying between them. From germline, CDR1 is MNHEY and CDR2 SMNVEV (reference sequence). This CDR3 is built from 17 residues.

The sample holds one count of this clone. The J gene is TRBJ1-1, the V gene TRBV7-2; D not resolved. V was trimmed by 3 bases and J by 1 base, leaving 6 bases between them. Germline V gene lookup returns CDR1 SGHTA and CDR2 FQGNSA. There are 13 residues in the CDR3. The CDR3: CASSFERNTEAFF. The CDR3 DNA sequence: TGTGCCAGCAGCTTTGAGAGGAACACTGAAGCTTTCTTT.

The chain links TRBV7-9 to TRBJ1-1; 7 bases line up with TRBD1. The CDR3 length is 14 residues. With 5 bases clipped from V and 7 bases from J, the junction kept 10 bases outside the gene matches. Germline loops: CDR1 SEHNR, CDR2 FQNEAQ (reference sequence). The CDR3 region is CASSVDRVEGEAFF. The DNA for the CDR3 is TGTGCCAGCAGCGTTGACAGGGTAGAAGGTGAAGCTTTCTTT.

The V gene is TRBV30, the J gene TRBJ1-5; TRBD1 is a possible D gene (6 bases). V was trimmed by 3 bases and J by 0 bases, leaving 6 bases between them. The CDR3 length is 13 residues. Germline loops: CDR1 GTSNPN, CDR2 SVGIG (reference sequence). The CDR3 DNA is TGTGCCTGGAGACAGGGTAGCAATCAGCCCCAGCATTTT. Translation gives CAWRQGSNQPQHF.

The DNA of the CDR3 is TGTGCCAGCGGGGGGGAAGAGACCCAGTACTTC. This codes for CASGGEETQYF. The chain employs TRBV27 and TRBJ2-5; TRBD2 agrees at 7 bases. Germline CDR1 MNHEY, CDR2 SMNVEV (reference sequence). The J segment lost 3 bases and the V segment lost 8 bases, leaving 0 bases of the junction unmatched. The CDR3 length is 11 residues.

This clone was detected a few times. V usage is TRBV7-6 and J usage is TRBJ2-1; TRBD2 might be the D (5 bases). Looked up from germline, CDR1 is SGHVS and CDR2 is FNYEAQ. The CDR3 has 16 residues. V was clipped by 1 base and J by 0 bases, with 10 bases between them. The CDR3 protein is CASSLVTGDSYNEQFF. CDR3 in DNA: TGTGCCAGCAGCTTAGTAACCGGGGACTCCTACAATGAGCAGTTCTTC.

For the CDR3, the DNA is TGCAGCGTTGTATCCTACGACAATGAGCAGTTCTTC. This gives the protein CSVVSYDNEQFF. The chain recombines TRBV29-1 with TRBJ2-1; D is uncertain. Between the trimmed V and J ends, which lost 4 bases and 5 bases, there was a span of 9 bases. The CDR3 contains 12 residues. Germline assignment: CDR1 SQVTM and CDR2 ANQGSEA.

This rearrangement joins TRBV30 to TRBJ2-5; D is undetermined. Germline-derived CDR1 and CDR2 are GTSNPN and SVGIG (reference sequence). This CDR3 contains 11 residues. The ends were cut back, 1 base at V and 5 bases at J, with 5 bases in the middle. The CDR3 spells CAWSARETQYF. The CDR3 region has the DNA TGTGCCTGGAGTGCCCGGGAGACCCAGTACTTC.

The J gene is TRBJ2-2, the V gene TRBV7-3; weak D call: TRBD1 (5 bases). Germline V gene data show CDR1 as SGHTA and CDR2 as FQGTGA. V shed 1 base and J shed 4 bases, with 13 bases lying between them. This CDR3 has 16 amino acids. CDR3 in amino acids: CASSLIGVVGTGELFF. The CDR3 DNA sequence: TGTGCCAGCAGCTTAATAGGGGTCGTTGGCACCGGGGAGCTGTTTTTT.

The rearrangement uses TRBV5-1 and TRBJ2-7; 7 bases align to TRBD1. Losses at the gene ends were 6 bases for V and 1 base for J; bases not matched to a gene: 10. In germline, CDR1 is SGHRS, CDR2 YFSETQ. The CDR3 length is 15 residues. The CDR3 loop reads CASTTGAFQSYEQYF. The CDR3 nucleotides are TGCGCCAGCACCACAGGGGCTTTCCAATCCTACGAGCAGTACTTC.

This rearrangement joins TRBV11-3 to TRBJ2-1; D remains ambiguous. Trimming pared 0 bases from V and 4 bases from J, leaving 4 bases between. This CDR3 has 13 residues. CDR1 SGHNT and CDR2 YENEEA come from the germline V gene. DNA for the CDR3: TGTGCCAGCAGCTTAGACTTATACAATGAGCAGTTCTTC. It yields the protein CASSLDLYNEQFF.